These 31 T cell receptor beta chains share one sample of origin, sequenced in a study of T cell responses to AZD1222 COVID-19 vaccine. The repertoire was sequenced with immunoSEQ multiplex PCR; TCRdb's copy has only in-frame clones and lacks some. The data contain roughly 120,000 clones, around 85% of them singletons. This sample comprised peripheral blood, obtained on day 0 of AZD1222 vaccination. The receptors here all came from an adult in good health.

The V and J genes are TRBV6-5 and TRBJ1-1, with D unclear. CDR1 MNHEY and CDR2 SVGAGI come from the germline V gene. Trimming stripped 10 bases from V and 2 bases from J, with 17 bases between. This CDR3 is built from 14 residues. CDR3 sequence: CATLREPQNTEAFF. The CDR3 nucleotides are TGTGCCACCCTCCGCGAGCCACAAAACACTGAAGCTTTCTTT.

The chain employs TRBV24-1 and TRBJ2-6; D gene unclear. Trimming pared 1 base from V and 0 bases from J, leaving 9 bases between. This CDR3 region has 17 residues. Per the germline V gene, CDR1 is KGHDR and CDR2 is SFDVKD. CDR3 coding DNA: TGTGCCACCAGTGATTTTGGGTCACCCTCTGGGGCCAACGTCCTGACTTTC. It is translated as CATSDFGSPSGANVLTF.

This clone was recorded once. The rearrangement uses TRBV7-3 and TRBJ2-2; D remains unclear. The CDR3 is made up of 15 amino acids. Germline assignment: CDR1 SGHTA and CDR2 FQGTGA. V was cut by 2 bases and J by 0 bases, with 7 bases left in between. Here the CDR3 reads CASSLHGANTGELFF. CDR3 in DNA: TGTGCCAGCAGCTTACATGGAGCGAACACCGGGGAGCTGTTTTTT.

As regards this clone: At the DNA level, this CDR3 is encoded by other sequences in the same sample as well. This chain links TRBV5-8 with TRBJ1-3; 8 bases match TRBD1. Germline V CDR1 and CDR2: SGHTS, YDEGEE. With 0 bases clipped from V and 4 bases from J, the junction kept 3 bases outside the gene matches. The CDR3 extends over 15 amino acids. This CDR3 is CASSLETGVGNTIYF. For the CDR3, the DNA is TGTGCCAGCAGCTTGGAGACAGGGGTGGGAAACACCATATATTTT. Combining the CDR3 with reference TRBV5-8 and TRBJ1-3 gives the whole variable domain EAGVTQSPTHLIKTRGQQATLRCSPISGHTSVYWYQQALGLGLQFLLWYDEGEERNRGNFPPRFSGRQFPNYSSELNVNALELEDSALYLCASSLETGVGNTIYFGEGSWLTVV.

V and J are TRBV14 and TRBJ1-1; tentative D call: TRBD1 (5 bases). The V gene lost 0 bases and the J gene lost 8 bases, with 16 bases spanning the gap. Germline CDR1 SGHDN, CDR2 FVKESK. The CDR3 has 15 amino acids. The CDR3 here is CASSQEIGGVGEAFF. In nucleotides, the CDR3 is TGTGCCAGCAGCCAAGAGATCGGGGGGGTAGGCGAAGCTTTCTTT.

V and J are TRBV2 and TRBJ2-3; D not resolved. Trimming left V 5 bases short and J 0 bases short, with 6 bases between. Germline assignment: CDR1 SNHLY and CDR2 FYNNEI. The CDR3 has 13 residues. DNA for the CDR3: TGTGCCAGCAGTAGCGAAAGCACAGATACGCAGTATTTT. As protein: CASSSESTDTQYF.

The CDR3 DNA reads as TGTGCCAGCAGCTTAGACGCTCCTGGACAGGGGGCTTACTATGGCTACACCTTC. As protein: CASSLDAPGQGAYYGYTF. The chain uses TRBV11-2 and TRBJ1-2; TRBD1 matches 11 bases. V lost 0 bases, J lost 3 bases, and 9 bases stayed unmatched. The CDR3 length is 18 residues. Looked up from germline, CDR1 is SGHAT and CDR2 is FQNNGV.

The rearrangement links TRBV29-1 to TRBJ2-3, with 10 bases lining up with TRBD1. The CDR3 totals 15 residues. Germline-derived CDR1 and CDR2 are SQVTM and ANQGSEA. V lost 6 bases and J lost 0; bases outside the gene matches: 6. The CDR3 region has the DNA TGCAGCGTAGCCGGGACAGGGGTGAGCACAGATACGCAGTATTTT. The encoded protein is CSVAGTGVSTDTQYF.

V usage is TRBV5-6 and J usage is TRBJ1-2, with 7 bases aligning to TRBD1. With 1 base clipped from V and 7 bases from J, the junction kept 4 bases outside the gene matches. The CDR3 extends over 13 amino acids. CDR1 is SGHDT and CDR2 is YYEEEE in the germline V gene. The CDR3 protein is CASSLSGGIGYTF. The CDR3 DNA reads TGTGCCAGCAGCTTGTCAGGGGGTATTGGCTACACCTTC. Complete variable domain (other parts from reference TRBV5-6 and TRBJ1-2): DAGVTQSPTHLIKTRGQQVTLRCSPKSGHDTVSWYQQALGQGPQFIFQYYEEEERQRGNFPDRFSGHQFPNYSSELNVNALLLGDSALYLCASSLSGGIGYTFGSGTRLTVV.

This clone showed up just once. The V gene is TRBV6-5, the J gene TRBJ2-3; the match to TRBD1 covers 7 bases. Germline CDR1 MNHEY, CDR2 SVGAGI. This CDR3 is built from 15 residues. Germline trimming cut 8 bases from V and 0 bases from J; bases unmatched to any gene: 8. The CDR3 reads CASVRGQTSTDTQYF. The CDR3 nucleotides read TGTGCCAGCGTGAGGGGGCAGACCAGCACAGATACGCAGTATTTT.

V is TRBV9 and J is TRBJ2-1; tentative D call: TRBD2 (6 bases). Germline CDR1 SGDLS, CDR2 YYNGEE. V lost 0 bases, J lost 6 bases, and 10 bases lay in between. This CDR3 region has 14 residues. CDR3 sequence reads: CASSVEASANEQFF. As DNA, the CDR3 is TGTGCCAGCAGCGTAGAGGCTAGCGCCAATGAGCAGTTCTTC.

The chain is built from TRBV30 and TRBJ1-3, with no clear D. Trimming stripped 0 bases from V and 0 bases from J, with 6 bases between. The V gene's germline CDR1 is GTSNPN and CDR2 SVGIG (reference sequence). The CDR3 has 14 amino acids. CDR3 coding DNA: TGTGCCTGGAGTGTGGGGAACTCTGGAAACACCATATATTTT. Protein product: CAWSVGNSGNTIYF.

This chain joins TRBV9 and TRBJ1-4; TRBD1 agrees at 7 bases. CDR1 is SGDLS, CDR2 YYNGEE, per germline. This CDR3 contains 15 residues. V was pared by 4 bases and J by 0 bases, with 3 bases of the junction left unmatched. The CDR3 loop reads CASSPTGTTNEKLFF. DNA for the CDR3: TGTGCCAGCAGCCCGACAGGGACAACTAATGAAAAACTGTTTTTT.

V and J are TRBV3-1 (or the pseudogene TRBV3-2) and TRBJ1-1; TRBD1 aligns across 8 bases. Per germline, CDR1 LGHDT and CDR2 YNNKEL (reference sequence). V trimming: 6 bases; J trimming: 7 bases; junction bases outside the gene matches: 10. The CDR3 is 14 residues long. The CDR3 DNA reads TGTGCCAGCAGTCGGACAGGGAGGAGTGGTGAAGCTTTCTTT. This sequence encodes CASSRTGRSGEAFF.

The chain couples TRBV5-1 to TRBJ1-3; 12 bases line up with TRBD1. CDR1 and CDR2 (germline): SGHRS, YFSETQ. With V trimmed by 4 bases and J by 6 bases, 8 bases remained unmatched. The CDR3 is 16 residues long. The CDR3 coding sequence is TGCGCCAGCAGCCCCGCCGGGACAGGGGGCTTAAACACCATATATTTT. It encodes CASSPAGTGGLNTIYF.

The V and J genes are TRBV9 and TRBJ1-6; D unclear. The CDR3 covers 16 residues. Germline CDR1 SGDLS, CDR2 YYNGEE. The V and J ends lost 0 bases and 6 bases respectively, with 13 bases between them. The chain's CDR3 is CASSVGFQPANSPLHF. CDR3 nucleotides: TGTGCCAGCAGCGTAGGGTTCCAGCCAGCTAATTCACCCCTCCACTTT.

The chain uses TRBV2 and TRBJ2-1; D is unresolved. Germline assignment: CDR1 SNHLY and CDR2 FYNNEI. With 2 bases removed from V and 5 bases from J, the gap between germline ends came to 10 bases. CDR3 length: 14 amino acids. The CDR3 reads CASSELKINNEQFF. CDR3 nucleotides: TGTGCCAGCAGTGAACTGAAGATCAACAATGAGCAGTTCTTC.

This rearrangement joins TRBV5-1 to TRBJ1-1; D call uncertain. The CDR3 contains 15 residues. The germline V and J ends were trimmed by 4 bases and 1 base, with 14 bases remaining between them. Germline V gives CDR1 SGHRS, CDR2 YFSETQ. CDR3 sequence (DNA): TGCGCCAGCAGCCCCTTGAACCCACAGAACACTGAAGCTTTCTTT. Its translation is CASSPLNPQNTEAFF.

This sequence joins TRBV10-1 and TRBJ1-2, with D possibly TRBD1 on 5 matching bases. Looked up from germline, CDR1 is WNHNN and CDR2 is SYGVQD (reference sequence). This CDR3 region has 16 residues. Trimming shortened V by 7 bases and J by 4 bases, and 22 bases separated the two germline ends. The CDR3 loop is CASTTPHRVRVYGYTF. CDR3 sequence (DNA): TGCGCCAGCACTACACCGCATCGGGTCAGGGTCTATGGCTACACCTTC.

This chain connects TRBV27 to TRBJ2-1; D not certain. Germline CDR1 reads MNHEY; CDR2 reads SMNVEV (reference sequence). Trimming left V 2 bases short and J 0 bases short, with 8 bases between. The CDR3 runs to 15 residues. CDR3 sequence reads: CASSLNSRSYNEQFF. The CDR3 coding sequence is TGTGCCAGCAGTTTAAACAGCCGCTCCTACAATGAGCAGTTCTTC.

This clone appeared a single time. The chain has TRBV7-9 and TRBJ1-1; no clear D gene. There are 15 residues in the CDR3. The germline V gene has CDR1 SEHNR and CDR2 FQNEAQ (reference sequence). Trimming took off 4 bases at V and 4 bases at J, with 16 bases between the two ends. CDR3 sequence: CASSSPGPRTTEAFF. The CDR3 DNA reads TGTGCCAGCAGCTCACCGGGCCCCAGAACCACTGAAGCTTTCTTT.

As regards this clone: Other DNA sequences from this sample encode an identical CDR3 as well. The V gene is TRBV7-9, the J gene TRBJ1-5, with D perhaps matching TRBD1 (5 bases). Germline V lookup: CDR1 SEHNR, CDR2 FQNEAQ (reference sequence). V was trimmed by 11 bases and J by 2 bases, leaving 13 bases between them. This CDR3 spans 13 amino acids. The CDR3 DNA sequence: TGTGCCGGCGGGGGGTTGGGCAATCAGCCCCAGCATTTT. It translates to CAGGGLGNQPQHF. The full variable domain, rest sourced from reference TRBV7-9 and TRBJ1-5, is DTGVSQNPRHKITKRGQNVTFRCDPISEHNRLYWYRQTLGQGPEFLTYFQNEAQLEKSRLLSDRFSAERPKGSFSTLEIQRTEQGDSAMYLCAGGGLGNQPQHFGDGTRLSIL.

As DNA, the CDR3 is TGTGCCAGCAGCCTCGGACAGGTCTATGGCTACACCTTC. This codes for CASSLGQVYGYTF. This chain joins TRBV7-9 and TRBJ1-2, with 7 bases aligning to TRBD1. There are 13 residues in the CDR3. Unmatched junction bases numbered 4, after V lost 5 bases and J lost 4 bases. The V gene's germline CDR1 is SEHNR and CDR2 FQNEAQ (reference sequence). Drawing the rest from reference TRBV7-9 and TRBJ1-2, the complete variable domain is DTGVSQNPRHKITKRGQNVTFRCDPISEHNRLYWYRQTLGQGPEFLTYFQNEAQLEKSRLLSDRFSAERPKGSFSTLEIQRTEQGDSAMYLCASSLGQVYGYTFGSGTRLTVV.

The chain uses TRBV2 and TRBJ1-3; 8 bases match TRBD1. Trimming at V came to 6 bases and at J to 2 bases, leaving 3 bases not matched to a gene. The germline gives CDR1 SNHLY, CDR2 FYNNEI. CDR3 length: 14 amino acids. DNA of the CDR3: TGTGCCAGCAGATCGGGACAGGCTGGAAACACCATATATTTT. Residues: CASRSGQAGNTIYF.

CDR3 residues: CASSADRADTQYF. For the CDR3, the DNA is TGTGCCAGCAGTGCGGACAGGGCAGATACGCAGTATTTT. The J gene is TRBJ2-3, the V gene TRBV2; 8 bases line up with TRBD1. J was trimmed by 4 bases and V by 4 bases; bases with no gene match: 1. The CDR3 runs 13 residues. Germline CDR1 and CDR2: SNHLY and FYNNEI.

The gene calls are TRBV6-6 and TRBJ2-1; D is possibly TRBD1 (6 bases). The CDR3 consists of 13 residues. Germline CDR1 and CDR2: MNHNY and SVGAGI (reference sequence). The V and J ends lost 2 bases and 15 bases respectively, with 17 bases between them. CDR3 sequence reads: CASSYTRQAWGFF. The CDR3 DNA is TGTGCCAGCAGTTACACGAGACAGGCCTGGGGGTTCTTC.

This chain connects TRBV27 to TRBJ1-1, with 7 bases matching TRBD1. The V segment lost 5 bases and the J segment 6 bases; nucleotides outside the gene matches: 9. The CDR3 is 14 residues long. Germline V gene sequence: CDR1 MNHEY, CDR2 SMNVEV (reference sequence). CDR3: CASSRQGERAEAFF. The CDR3 DNA reads as TGTGCCAGCAGTCGCCAGGGGGAGCGCGCTGAAGCTTTCTTT.

V gene TRBV30 combines with J gene TRBJ2-1; D perhaps matches TRBD1 (6 bases). This CDR3 has 16 amino acids. Trimming took 6 bases from V and 3 from J, leaving 21 bases between them. Germline CDR1 is GTSNPN and CDR2 is SVGIG (reference sequence). CDR3 DNA: TGTGCCTGCCCCGAAGGCTCAGGGGCCGTCTACAATGAGCAGTTCTTC. Amino acids: CACPEGSGAVYNEQFF.

This chain uses TRBV5-1 with TRBJ2-1; no reliable D call. The CDR3 covers 12 residues. V dropped 0 bases and J dropped 2 bases, with 0 bases sitting between them. The germline V gene encodes CDR1 SGHRS and CDR2 YFSETQ. CDR3 sequence: CASSLAYNEQFF. The CDR3 nucleotides are TGCGCCAGCAGCTTGGCCTACAATGAGCAGTTCTTC.

V usage is TRBV2 and J usage is TRBJ1-4; D perhaps matches TRBD1 (5 bases). The length of the CDR3 is 12 residues. The V end was cut by 8 bases, the J end by 5 bases, with 9 bases between. Per the germline V gene, CDR1 is SNHLY and CDR2 is FYNNEI. The CDR3 region is CASGQRNEKLFF. The CDR3 DNA is TGTGCCAGCGGACAAAGAAATGAAAAACTGTTTTTT. The variable domain in full, with the rest retrieved from reference TRBV2 and TRBJ1-4, is EPEVTQTPSHQVTQMGQEVILRCVPISNHLYFYWYRQILGQKVEFLVSFYNNEISEKSEIFDDQFSVERPDGSNFTLKIRSTKLEDSAMYFCASGQRNEKLFFGSGTQLSVL.

A single count supports this clone. The chain recombines TRBV11-3 with TRBJ2-5; D ambiguous. The CDR3 consists of 16 residues. CDR1 is SGHNT and CDR2 is YENEEA in the germline V gene. Trimming cost V 1 base and J 5 bases, with 17 bases left between them. CDR3 loop: CASSLGAWARDETQYF. The CDR3 coding sequence is TGTGCCAGCAGCTTAGGGGCCTGGGCGCGAGATGAGACCCAGTACTTC.